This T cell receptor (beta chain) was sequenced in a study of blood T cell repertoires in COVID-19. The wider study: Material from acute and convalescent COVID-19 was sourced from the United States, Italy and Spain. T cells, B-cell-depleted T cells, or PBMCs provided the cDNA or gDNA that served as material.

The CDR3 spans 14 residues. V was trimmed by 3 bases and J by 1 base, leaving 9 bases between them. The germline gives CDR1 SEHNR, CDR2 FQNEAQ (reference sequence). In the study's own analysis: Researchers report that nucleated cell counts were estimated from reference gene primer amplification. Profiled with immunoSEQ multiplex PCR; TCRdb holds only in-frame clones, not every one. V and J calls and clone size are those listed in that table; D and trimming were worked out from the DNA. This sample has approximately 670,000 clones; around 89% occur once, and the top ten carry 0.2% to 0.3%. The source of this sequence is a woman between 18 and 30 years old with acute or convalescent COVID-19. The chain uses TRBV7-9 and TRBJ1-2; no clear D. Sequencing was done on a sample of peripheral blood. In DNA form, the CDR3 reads TGTGCCAGCAGCTTTGGAGTGGTTAACTATGGCTACACCTTC. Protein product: CASSFGVVNYGYTF.